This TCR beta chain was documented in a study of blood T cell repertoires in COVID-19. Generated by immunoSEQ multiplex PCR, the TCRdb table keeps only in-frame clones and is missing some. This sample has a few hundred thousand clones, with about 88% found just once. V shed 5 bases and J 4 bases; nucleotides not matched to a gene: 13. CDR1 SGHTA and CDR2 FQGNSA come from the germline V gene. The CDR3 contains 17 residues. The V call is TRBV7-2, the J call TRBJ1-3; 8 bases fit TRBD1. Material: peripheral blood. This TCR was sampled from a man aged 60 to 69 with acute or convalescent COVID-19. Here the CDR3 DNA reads TGTGCCAGCAGCATTACCGGGACAGGTAGAGGGGGAAACACCATATATTTT. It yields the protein CASSITGTGRGGNTIYF.